This TCR beta chain stems from a study of blood T cell repertoires in COVID-19. Germline assignment: CDR1 SGHRS and CDR2 YFSETQ. The CDR3 runs to 15 residues. V was pared by 2 bases and J by 3 bases, with 7 bases of the junction left unmatched. The study recruited people aged roughly 18 to 89 years across approximately 24 US areas. Cohort 3 recovered donors had two negative PCRs, clearance, or symptom resolution. TCRdb's copy holds only in-frame clones and misses some; the assay was immunoSEQ multiplex PCR. This table holds more than 400,000 clones, around 90% found once. The TCR was taken from a woman between 18 and 30 years old who had recovered from COVID-19. The V call is TRBV5-1, the J call TRBJ1-2; 7 nucleotides agree with TRBD1. The specimen was PBMCs or T cells enriched from blood (not recorded which). CDR3 amino acids: CASSLDREGYYGYTF. CDR3 nucleotide sequence: TGCGCCAGCAGCTTAGACAGGGAAGGTTACTATGGCTACACCTTC.